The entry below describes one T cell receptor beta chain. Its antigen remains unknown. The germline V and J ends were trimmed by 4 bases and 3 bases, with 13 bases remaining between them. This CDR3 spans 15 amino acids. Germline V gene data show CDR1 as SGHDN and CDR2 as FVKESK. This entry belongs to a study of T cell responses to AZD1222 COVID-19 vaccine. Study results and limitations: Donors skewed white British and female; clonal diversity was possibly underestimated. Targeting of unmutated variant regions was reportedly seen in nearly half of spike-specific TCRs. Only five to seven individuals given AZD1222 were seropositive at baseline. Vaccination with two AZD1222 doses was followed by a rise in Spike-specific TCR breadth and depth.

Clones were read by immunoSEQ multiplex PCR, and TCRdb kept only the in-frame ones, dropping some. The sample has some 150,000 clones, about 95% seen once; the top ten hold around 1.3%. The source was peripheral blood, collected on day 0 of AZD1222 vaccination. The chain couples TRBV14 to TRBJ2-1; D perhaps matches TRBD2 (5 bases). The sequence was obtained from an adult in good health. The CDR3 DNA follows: TGTGCCAGCAGCCGGGAGTTCCCCAACTACAATGAGCAGTTCTTC. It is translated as CASSREFPNYNEQFF.